The 14 T cell receptor beta chains reported below all come from one sample, sequenced in a study of immune evolution from preneoplasia to lung adenocarcinoma (dated by TCRdb to the early 2020s). Library creation used the immunoSEQ multiplex PCR assay. Entries here come from immuneACCESS through TCRdb and include only in-frame sequences with V and J called. Some clones fail to appear in such tables; in the studies checked, an unresolved V gene covers under half of the shortfall, and the cause of the remainder is unknown. Within this sample are over 12,000 clones, with roughly 80% of them counted one time only. More than 4% of the sample belongs to the ten largest clones. The sequenced sample was FFPE minimally invasive lung adenocarcinoma tissue. What this sample's cell subset or site label stands for: micro-invasive lung adenocarcinoma (MIA). These receptors were obtained from a person aged 65-85 years with lung adenocarcinoma.

The chain couples TRBV7-6 to TRBJ2-5; either TRBD1 or TRBD2 may supply D (6 bases each). The CDR3 runs to 13 residues. V was clipped by 3 bases and J by 6 bases, with 11 bases between them. Germline-derived CDR1 and CDR2 are SGHVS and FNYEAQ. The CDR3 bases are TGTGCCAGCAGCTTCGGAGGGGGAAAGACCCAGTACTTC. This translates into CASSFGGGKTQYF.

This chain links TRBV6-1 with TRBJ2-2; 10 bases are shared with TRBD2. Trimming removed 7 bases from V and 4 bases from J; junction bases left unmatched: 3. Germline V gene lookup returns CDR1 MNHNS and CDR2 SASEGT. The CDR3 extends over 14 amino acids. This CDR3 reads CASTLAGGTGELFF. The DNA of the CDR3 is TGTGCCAGCACCTTAGCGGGGGGCACCGGGGAGCTGTTTTTT.

The V and J genes are TRBV10-3 and TRBJ1-2; D call uncertain. V was clipped by 2 bases and J by 7 bases, with 8 bases between them. This CDR3 region has 12 residues. The germline V gene has CDR1 ENHRY and CDR2 SYGVKD. The CDR3 DNA reads as TGTGCCATCAGTGAGCCCAAAGGTGGCTACACCTTC. Protein: CAISEPKGGYTF.

The chain couples TRBV6-6 to TRBJ1-1, with 7 positions matching TRBD1. Trimming at V came to 6 bases and at J to 1 base, leaving 5 bases not matched to a gene. Germline V gives CDR1 MNHNY, CDR2 SVGAGI (reference sequence). The CDR3 spans 14 residues. The CDR3 spells CASRAGTANTEAFF. As DNA, the CDR3 is TGTGCCAGCAGAGCCGGGACAGCGAACACTGAAGCTTTCTTT.

This clone has just one count. This rearrangement joins TRBV6-1 to TRBJ2-2, with D maybe TRBD1 (6 bases). The CDR3 runs 16 residues. Germline lookup yields CDR1 MNHNS and CDR2 SASEGT. The germline V and J ends were trimmed by 2 bases and 0 bases, with 10 bases remaining between them. The CDR3 nucleotides read TGTGCCAGCAGTGAATACAGGGTGGCGAACACCGGGGAGCTGTTTTTT. Protein product: CASSEYRVANTGELFF.

This chain joins TRBV28 and TRBJ1-2, with D unresolved. Trimming pared 6 bases from V and 1 base from J, leaving 6 bases between. This CDR3 comprises 12 residues. The V gene's germline CDR1 is MDHEN and CDR2 SYDVKM. The CDR3 protein is CASSQDNYGYTF. CDR3 in DNA: TGTGCCAGCAGCCAAGATAACTATGGCTACACCTTC.

This chain connects TRBV10-3 to TRBJ2-2; D is perhaps TRBD2 (6 bases). This CDR3 is 15 amino acids long. Per the germline V gene, CDR1 is ENHRY and CDR2 is SYGVKD. The V end was cut by 0 bases, the J end by 4 bases, with 9 bases between. Here the CDR3 DNA reads TGTGCCATCAGTGAGTCCGAGGGAGGCACCGGGGAGCTGTTTTTT. Translating it yields CAISESEGGTGELFF.

This chain uses TRBV30 with TRBJ1-4, with TRBD1 matching over 7 bases. The CDR3 spans 14 residues. Germline CDR1 and CDR2: GTSNPN and SVGIG (reference sequence). Losses at the gene ends were 1 base for V and 7 bases for J; bases not matched to a gene: 6. For the CDR3, the DNA is TGTGCCTGGAGTGGACAGGGTCTCATTGAAAAACTGTTTTTT. The encoded protein is CAWSGQGLIEKLFF.

The chain links TRBV7-3 to TRBJ2-5; 11 bases fit TRBD1. The CDR3 spans 17 residues. Germline lookup yields CDR1 SGHTA and CDR2 FQGTGA. The V and J ends lost 0 bases and 4 bases, in that order; junction bases with no gene match: 7. The CDR3 sequence is CASSLTGQGGFGETQYF. The CDR3, as DNA: TGTGCCAGCAGCTTAACGGGACAGGGGGGGTTTGGAGAGACCCAGTACTTC.

CDR3 coding DNA: TGTGCCAGCTCACGCGAACAGGGAAACATGAACACTGAAGCTTTCTTT. Encoded protein: CASSREQGNMNTEAFF. The chain links TRBV18 to TRBJ1-1; a possible D gene is TRBD1 (6 bases). Germline V gives CDR1 KGHSH, CDR2 LQKENI. CDR3 length: 16 amino acids. Trimming left V 4 bases short and J 0 bases short, with 15 bases between.

This chain joins TRBV15 and TRBJ1-6; D uncertain. This CDR3 spans 12 amino acids. Germline V gene sequence: CDR1 LNHNV, CDR2 YYDKDF (reference sequence). Trimming pared 3 bases from V and 9 bases from J, leaving 6 bases between. The CDR3 loop is CATSSFSSPLHF. The DNA of the CDR3 is TGTGCCACCAGCAGCTTTAGTTCACCCCTCCACTTT.

The chain combines TRBV28 with TRBJ1-2, with TRBD1 as a possible D gene (5 bases). This CDR3 spans 12 amino acids. V was shortened by 10 bases and J by 2 bases, with 11 bases between the two germline ends. Germline V lookup: CDR1 MDHEN, CDR2 SYDVKM. For the CDR3, the DNA is TGTGCCACCAGGACACCGAACTATGGCTACACCTTC. Its translation: CATRTPNYGYTF.

To note about this clone: At one end, the junction sequence differs from germline, possibly due to a read error. The chain recombines TRBV7-7 with TRBJ1-3; D possibly corresponds to TRBD1 (5 bases). The CDR3 covers 15 residues. The germline V gene encodes CDR1 SSHAT and CDR2 FNYEAQ (reference sequence). The CDR3 DNA follows: TGTGCTAGCAGCCCTGGGCCAGGGTCCGGAAACACCATATATTTT. It yields the protein CASSPGPGSGNTIYF.

This clone appeared a few times. The V and J genes are TRBV7-8 and TRBJ2-3; D gene unclear. Per the germline V gene, CDR1 is SGHVS and CDR2 is FQNEAQ. The CDR3 is 12 amino acids. V lost 1 base and J 4 bases, leaving 3 bases between the germline ends. CDR3 DNA: TGTGCCAGCAGCTTAGACGCAGATACGCAGTATTTT. This codes for CASSLDADTQYF.